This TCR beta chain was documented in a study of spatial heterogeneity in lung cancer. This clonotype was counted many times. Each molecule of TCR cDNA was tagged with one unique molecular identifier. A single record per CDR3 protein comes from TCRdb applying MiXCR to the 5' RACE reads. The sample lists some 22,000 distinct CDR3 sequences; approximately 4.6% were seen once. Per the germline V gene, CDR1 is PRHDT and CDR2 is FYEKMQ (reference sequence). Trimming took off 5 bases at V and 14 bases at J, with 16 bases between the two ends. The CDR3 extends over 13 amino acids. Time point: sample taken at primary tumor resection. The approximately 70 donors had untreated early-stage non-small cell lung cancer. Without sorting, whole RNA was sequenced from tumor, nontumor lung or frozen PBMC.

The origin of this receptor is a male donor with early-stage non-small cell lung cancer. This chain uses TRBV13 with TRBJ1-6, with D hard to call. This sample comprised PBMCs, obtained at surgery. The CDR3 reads CASSLAGGRSLHF. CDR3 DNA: TGTGCCAGCAGCCTAGCAGGAGGCAGGTCCCTCCACTTT. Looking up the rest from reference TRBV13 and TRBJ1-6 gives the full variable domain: AAGVIQSPRHLIKEKRETATLKCYPIPRHDTVYWYQQGPGQDPQFLISFYEKMQSDKGSIPDRFSAQQFSDYHSELNMSSLELGDSALYFCASSLAGGRSLHFGNGTRLTVT.